These T cell receptor beta chains were read from a single sample in a study of cytotoxic CD8 clonotypes in ibrutinib-treated CLL. Only in-frame clones appear in the TCRdb table, and some are missing; sequencing was by immunoSEQ multiplex PCR. This table has some 350,000 clones, roughly 70% appearing once. Material: PBMCs, obtained after 36 months of ibrutinib treatment. The receptors here all came from a human donor with chronic lymphocytic leukemia. Each CDR3 is given with its conserved first and last residue. D genes are given only for firm matches. Some rows mark clone size as missing; the rest say once, few, many or name a class of expanded clone.

d_call: -; v_call: TRBV7-3; clone_size: -; j_call: TRBJ2-7; cdr3_aa: CASSPDSGAPYEQYF; cdr3_nt: TGTGCCAGCAGCCCGGATAGCGGAGCGCCCTACGAGCAGTACTTC
d_call: -; v_call: TRBV7-3; clone_size: -; j_call: TRBJ1-6; cdr3_aa: CASSLLQGSTPLHF; cdr3_nt: TGTGCCAGCAGCCTTTTGCAGGGGTCGACACCCCTCCACTTT
d_call: -; v_call: TRBV10-3; clone_size: -; j_call: TRBJ1-4; cdr3_aa: CAIIRLRDPNEKLFF; cdr3_nt: TGTGCCATCATCCGCTTAAGAGACCCTAATGAAAAACTGTTTTTT
d_call: TRBD1; v_call: TRBV7-2; clone_size: few; j_call: TRBJ2-7; cdr3_aa: CASSRGQGLSYEQYF; cdr3_nt: TGTGCCAGCAGCCGGGGACAGGGCCTCTCCTACGAGCAGTACTTC
d_call: -; v_call: TRBV28; clone_size: -; j_call: TRBJ2-1; cdr3_aa: CASSLSESSYNEQFF; cdr3_nt: TGTGCCAGCAGTTTATCCGAGAGCTCCTACAATGAGCAGTTCTTC
d_call: -; v_call: TRBV5-1; clone_size: -; j_call: TRBJ2-5; cdr3_aa: CASSLLGAGPETQYF; cdr3_nt: TGCGCCAGCAGCTTGCTAGGGGCGGGCCCGGAGACCCAGTACTTC
d_call: -; v_call: TRBV6-5; clone_size: -; j_call: TRBJ1-2; cdr3_aa: CASSYSVQVYDGYTF; cdr3_nt: TGTGCCAGCAGTTACTCGGTGCAGGTCTACGATGGCTACACCTTC
d_call: TRBD1; v_call: TRBV11-3; clone_size: few; j_call: TRBJ2-2; cdr3_aa: CASSLGQGLHGELFF; cdr3_nt: TGTGCCAGCAGCTTAGGACAGGGCCTACACGGGGAGCTGTTTTTT
d_call: -; v_call: TRBV28; clone_size: few; j_call: TRBJ1-2; cdr3_aa: CASSIPGAYGYTF; cdr3_nt: TGTGCCAGCAGTATACCAGGGGCCTATGGCTACACCTTC
d_call: -; v_call: TRBV28; clone_size: -; j_call: TRBJ1-5; cdr3_aa: CASSVNQPQHF; cdr3_nt: TGTGCCAGCAGTGTAAATCAGCCCCAGCATTTT
d_call: -; v_call: TRBV6-5; clone_size: -; j_call: TRBJ2-7; cdr3_aa: CASSYLRTLDEQYF; cdr3_nt: TGTGCCAGCAGTTACCTAAGGACCCTAGACGAGCAGTACTTC
d_call: TRBD1; v_call: TRBV10-3; clone_size: -; j_call: TRBJ2-7; cdr3_aa: CAISESTGEQYF; cdr3_nt: TGTGCCATCAGTGAGTCGACAGGGGAGCAGTACTTC
d_call: -; v_call: TRBV9; clone_size: few; j_call: TRBJ1-2; cdr3_aa: CSQGDYGYTF; cdr3_nt: TGTAGCCAGGGAGACTATGGCTACACCTTC
d_call: -; v_call: TRBV28; clone_size: once; j_call: TRBJ1-2; cdr3_aa: CASTKTPGANYGYTF; cdr3_nt: TGTGCCAGCACCAAGACCCCCGGGGCCAACTATGGCTACACCTTC
d_call: TRBD1; v_call: TRBV5-5; clone_size: -; j_call: TRBJ1-2; cdr3_aa: CASSLWQGARGYTF; cdr3_nt: TGTGCCAGCAGCTTGTGGCAGGGGGCGCGAGGCTACACCTTC
d_call: -; v_call: TRBV7-9; clone_size: few; j_call: TRBJ1-2; cdr3_aa: CASSPAGFNYGYTF; cdr3_nt: TGTGCCAGCAGCCCCGCAGGGTTCAACTATGGCTACACCTTC